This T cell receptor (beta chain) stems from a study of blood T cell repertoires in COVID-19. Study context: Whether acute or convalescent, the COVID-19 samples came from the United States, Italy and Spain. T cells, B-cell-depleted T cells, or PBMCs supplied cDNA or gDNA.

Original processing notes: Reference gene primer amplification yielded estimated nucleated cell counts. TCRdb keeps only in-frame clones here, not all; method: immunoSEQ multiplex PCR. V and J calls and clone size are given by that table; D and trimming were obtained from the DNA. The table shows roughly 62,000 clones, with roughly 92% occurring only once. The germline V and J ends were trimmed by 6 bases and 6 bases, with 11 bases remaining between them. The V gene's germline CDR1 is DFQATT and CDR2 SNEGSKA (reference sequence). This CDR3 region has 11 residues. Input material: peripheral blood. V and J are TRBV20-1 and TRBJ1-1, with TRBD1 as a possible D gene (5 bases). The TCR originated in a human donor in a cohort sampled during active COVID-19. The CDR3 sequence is CSAWGRAEAFF. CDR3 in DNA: TGCAGTGCCTGGGGGAGGGCTGAAGCTTTCTTT.